This TCR beta chain was identified during a study of PD-1 blockade in classical Hodgkin lymphoma. Study information: Intravenous nivolumab at 3 mg/kg was given to patients every 2 weeks.

V gave up 0 bases and J gave up 1 base, with 16 bases separating them. Germline values: CDR1 SGHAT, CDR2 FQNNGV. CDR3 length: 18 residues. Concerning this clone: Its antigen remains unidentified.

No patient escaped relapse after autologous stem cell transplantation, and brentuximab vedotin exposure varied. Patients' outcomes at their best amounted to complete response, partial response or progressive disease. Clones were sequenced by immunoSEQ multiplex PCR, and TCRdb holds only the in-frame ones, with some missing. Found here are almost 100,000 clones, over 85% of them singletons; the top ten hold approximately 2.8%. Broader study findings: Nivolumab initiated under 1 year post-ASCT led to patient exclusion. Healthy donors reportedly exceeded newly diagnosed patients in baseline TCR diversity.

Sample: peripheral blood mononuclear cells (PBMCs), taken at baseline. This sequence joins TRBV11-2 and TRBJ1-3; D is perhaps TRBD1 (5 bases). The receptor's source is a human donor with classical Hodgkin lymphoma. As DNA, the CDR3 is TGTGCCAGCAGCTTAGAGCCCGGAAGGGGAATTTCTGGAAACACCATATATTTT. This translates into CASSLEPGRGISGNTIYF.